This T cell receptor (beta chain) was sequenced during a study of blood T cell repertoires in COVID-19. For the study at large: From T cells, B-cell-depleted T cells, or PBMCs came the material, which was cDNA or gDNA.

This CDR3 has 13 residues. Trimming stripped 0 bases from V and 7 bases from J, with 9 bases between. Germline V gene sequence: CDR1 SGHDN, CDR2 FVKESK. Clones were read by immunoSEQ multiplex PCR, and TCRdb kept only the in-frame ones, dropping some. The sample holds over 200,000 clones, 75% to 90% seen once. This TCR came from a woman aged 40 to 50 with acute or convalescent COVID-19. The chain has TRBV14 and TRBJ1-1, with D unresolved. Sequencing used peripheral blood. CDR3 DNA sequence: TGTGCCAGCAGCCAAGATCTCTCCCTTGAAGCTTTCTTT. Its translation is CASSQDLSLEAFF.